Listed below are T cell receptor beta chains from one sample, sequenced in a study of blood T cell repertoires in COVID-19. TCRdb keeps only in-frame clones here, not all; method: immunoSEQ multiplex PCR. The sample lists about 76,000 clones; 75% to 85% were seen once. Material: peripheral blood. These receptors were taken from a human donor in a cohort sampled during active COVID-19. The conserved cysteine and the conserved F or W are not part of the CDR3 here. The D gene is left open where the match is weak.

d_call,v_call,cdr3_aa
NA,TRBV5-1,ASSLDPSTDTQY
NA,TRBV10-2,ASRTDSYGYT
TRBD1,TRBV10-1,ASSGPTGTGVPEQY
TRBD1,TRBV5-8,ASSFGQVLTEAF
NA,TRBV18,ASSPSGVLGETQY
TRBD1,TRBV9,ASSTGTGDTQY
TRBD1,TRBV6-6,ASSYPRGDQPQH
TRBD1,TRBV5-1,ASSWAGGGYT
TRBD1,TRBV4-1,ASSRTGTGNQPQH
TRBD2,TRBV11-3,ASSLRSSGGQETQY
TRBD1,TRBV7-9,ASSWGQGMYEQY
NA,TRBV3-1/TRBV3-2,ASSRSSSSYNEQF
TRBD2,TRBV27,ASRSGGIYNEQF
TRBD2,TRBV15,ATSRGAGGAAQY
NA,TRBV2,ASQSVGGGSETQY
NA,TRBV27,ASSAQGPGNTIY
TRBD2,TRBV7-3,ASSLTRTSKEQF
NA,TRBV6-5,AAADSYEQY
TRBD1,TRBV6-6,ASSYQDRAEQY
NA,TRBV5-4,ASAPGRSHNSPLH
TRBD1,TRBV19,ASTSTGGGETQY
TRBD1,TRBV19,ASSSKGQGISTDTQY
TRBD2,TRBV2,ASRGTSGVYEQY
NA,TRBV7-6,ASSLQGVSSYNEQF
NA,TRBV19,ASSIFGEDGGNTIY
NA,TRBV7-9,ASSTSRGWDYGYT
TRBD2,TRBV5-1,ASSNTAGGTDTQY
NA,TRBV4-1,ASSHRTGSGELF
TRBD1,TRBV7-8,ASSLVGGSGQETQY
TRBD2,TRBV9,ASSDTGGPSNEQF
NA,TRBV29-1,SVGGPAGGPWYGYT
TRBD1,TRBV19,ASRPGQGAREQY
NA,TRBV6-6,ASSLPGPQH
TRBD1,TRBV11-3,ASSDRGLLTDTQY
NA,TRBV11-2,ASSLKEAYSYEQY
NA,TRBV5-4,ASRATGNRQETQY
TRBD2,TRBV27,ASSPSRASGALDEQF
TRBD1,TRBV30,ALWRDRANTEAF
TRBD2,TRBV2,ASSRGPGGIPLEQY
TRBD1,TRBV6-6,ASSGTGADQETQY